This entry lists 10 T cell receptor beta chains sequenced from one sample in a study of CD8 T cells in ankylosing spondylitis. Study-level results: Blood of patients with ankylosing spondylitis appeared to be characterized by a TCR beta motif of several highly homologous variants.

These TCRs' antigens remain unknown. TCRdb re-called the 5' RACE reads through MiXCR, storing one row per CDR3 protein. The data hold roughly 700,000 distinct CDR3 sequences, with around 17% observed a single time. Sequenced input: blood, either unsorted or a sorted T cell fraction (not recorded which). All receptors come from a male donor with ankylosing spondylitis.

The V and J genes are TRBV20-1 and TRBJ1-5, with D uncertain. In germline, CDR1 is DFQATT, CDR2 SNEGSKA (reference sequence). The CDR3 length is 13 residues. V lost 6 bases, J lost 5 bases, and 14 bases lay in between. The CDR3 loop reads CSAGGRMDQPQHF. The DNA of the CDR3 is TGCAGTGCGGGTGGACGGATGGATCAGCCCCAGCATTTT.

This clonotype was seen only a few times. The chain couples TRBV13 to TRBJ1-4; D gene ambiguous. This CDR3 spans 16 amino acids. Germline V CDR1 and CDR2: PRHDT, FYEKMQ (reference sequence). V lost 0 bases and J lost 0, with 8 bases in between. The CDR3 coding sequence is TGTGCCAGCAGCTTAGGCGGACGGACAACTAATGAAAAACTGTTTTTT. This codes for CASSLGGRTTNEKLFF. The complete variable domain, with remaining parts taken from reference TRBV13 and TRBJ1-4, reads AAGVIQSPRHLIKEKRETATLKCYPIPRHDTVYWYQQGPGQDPQFLISFYEKMQSDKGSIPDRFSAQQFSDYHSELNMSSLELGDSALYFCASSLGGRTTNEKLFFGSGTQLSVL.

This chain joins TRBV4-1 and TRBJ1-4, with D hard to call. V was trimmed by 4 bases and J by 8 bases, leaving 17 bases between them. From germline, CDR1 is MGHRA and CDR2 YSYEKL. The CDR3 is made up of 15 amino acids. The CDR3 loop is CASSPSPASGEKLFF. DNA for the CDR3: TGCGCCAGCAGCCCAAGCCCAGCCTCTGGAGAAAAACTGTTTTTT.

The chain uses TRBV11-2 and TRBJ1-6, with a possible D match to TRBD1 (5 bases). The CDR3 length is 14 residues. Germline V gives CDR1 SGHAT, CDR2 FQNNGV. The V gene lost 5 bases and the J gene lost 11 bases, with 16 bases spanning the gap. CDR3 in DNA: TGTGCCAGCAGCCTCGCCGGGACGGTGACACCCCTCCACTTT. Translating it yields CASSLAGTVTPLHF.

This clonotype was detected only a few times. The rearrangement joins TRBV4-1 to TRBJ2-5, with a tentative D call TRBD2 (6 bases). Per germline, CDR1 MGHRA and CDR2 YSYEKL. This CDR3 has 15 amino acids. V was trimmed by 1 base and J by 5 bases, leaving 14 bases between them. The CDR3, as DNA: TGCGCCAGCAGCCAAGCTGGAGGGGCGGGGGAGACCCAGTACTTC. Protein product: CASSQAGGAGETQYF.

The V call is TRBV6-1, the J call TRBJ1-2; TRBD1 aligns across 9 bases. J lost 4 bases, V lost 6 bases, and 9 bases had no gene match. The CDR3 totals 15 residues. Germline V gene lookup returns CDR1 MNHNS and CDR2 SASEGT. The CDR3 bases are TGTGCCAGCAGCTCGACAGGGGGGAGAGTCTATGGCTACACCTTC. This gives the protein CASSSTGGRVYGYTF.

This chain joins TRBV4-2 and TRBJ2-1; TRBD1 matches 7 bases. CDR3 size: 14 residues. V lost 2 bases, J lost 2 bases, and 0 bases stayed unmatched. Per germline, CDR1 LGHNA and CDR2 YNFKEQ. The CDR3 here is CASSQQGAYNEQFF. The CDR3 nucleotides are TGTGCCAGCAGCCAACAGGGGGCCTACAATGAGCAGTTCTTC.

This clonotype was recorded a few times. This CDR3 is CASSQLSGTYEQYF. The DNA of the CDR3 is TGCGCCAGCAGCCAACTTAGCGGTACCTACGAGCAGTACTTC. The V and J genes are TRBV4-1 and TRBJ2-7; TRBD2 might be the D (6 bases). This CDR3 has 14 amino acids. V dropped 2 bases and J dropped 2 bases, with 10 bases sitting between them. The germline gives CDR1 MGHRA, CDR2 YSYEKL.

This clonotype has only a few counts. V and J are TRBV5-1 and TRBJ2-7, with D maybe TRBD2 (5 bases). Germline CDR1 SGHRS, CDR2 YFSETQ. The CDR3 length is 16 residues. Trimming stripped 0 bases from V and 0 bases from J, with 13 bases between. CDR3 nucleotide sequence: TGCGCCAGCAGCTTGGGTCCCCGGGGATACTCCTACGAGCAGTACTTC. Its protein product is CASSLGPRGYSYEQYF.

In its sample, this clonotype was seen a few times. The genes are TRBV29-1 and TRBJ2-2; 7 bases agree with TRBD2. The V and J ends lost 7 bases and 4 bases, in that order; junction bases with no gene match: 12. This CDR3 spans 15 amino acids. CDR1 and CDR2 from the germline V gene are SQVTM and ANQGSEA. CDR3 coding DNA: TGCAGCGCCACTAACTTGGGGGGGGGCACCGGGGAGCTGTTTTTT. Its translation: CSATNLGGGTGELFF.